This T cell receptor (beta chain) emerged from a study of radiotherapy plus CTLA-4 blockade in lung cancer listed by TCRdb under 2018. Regarding the research as a whole: Among enrolled patients, 15% to 20% had an objective response and about 30% reached disease control.

Focal radiation therapy combined with CTLA-4 blockade (ipilimumab) was tested in patients with chemo-refractory metastatic non-small-cell lung cancer. CDR1 WNHNN and CDR2 SYGVQD were looked up in the germline V gene (reference sequence). Counted from cysteine to phenylalanine, this CDR3 has 17 amino acids. Just the 51-base CDR3 DNA is kept, in frame starting at base 1. Trimming at the junction amounts to 6 bases on V and 7 bases on J, and the germline ends lie 28 bases apart. The library was prepared using the immunoSEQ multiplex PCR assay. TCRdb's version of the immuneACCESS table is confined to in-frame rearrangements and falls short of the full clone set. An unresolved V gene accounts for under half of the shortfall where checked; the remainder is of unknown origin. The sample table records about 110,000 clones; roughly 80% of these occur just once. The top ten clonotypes cover about 3.3% of the sample.

Findings and caveats that apply to the study as a whole: Early dynamic changes in blood T cell clones, together with increased serum interferon-beta after radiation, were reported as the strongest predictors of response. After treatment with radiotherapy and ipilimumab, TCR clones that originated in tumors expanded in peripheral blood.

A note on this clone: This clone's antigen is unknown. The record has no base qualities; no much larger clone is one base away.

This TCR was sampled from a human donor with non-small cell lung cancer that progressed on radiotherapy plus ipilimumab. Some clones in this sample may be carry-over from other donors' samples. Here the sequenced sample was peripheral blood, taken from a patient treated with radiotherapy plus ipilimumab. The sequence links TRBV10-1 to TRBJ2-7; confidence is insufficient to name the D gene. The CDR3 corresponds to CASSVPPRGTVTWEQYF. The sequenced DNA is TGCGCCAGCAGCGTCCCCCCCCGTGGAACGGTCACGTGGGAGCAGTACTTC.